This T cell receptor beta chain was documented in a study of shared clonotypes between healthy human individuals. In the original analysis: With immunoSEQ giving junction-only sequences and no quality scores, filtering differed. Assay: immunoSEQ multiplex PCR; the TCRdb copy retains only in-frame clones and omits some. That table gives V, J and clone size, and the DNA gave D and trimming. This table holds over a million clones, around 95% found once. A CD45RA-negative memory subset and a CD45RA+ naive subset were separated from the CD4+ cells. The sequenced sample consisted of naive CD4+ T cells sorted from blood. Subset given: CD45RA+ positively selected. This sequence was found in a man aged 25-45 years in good health.

CDR3: CASRHRGRDTDTQYF. CDR3 coding DNA: TGTGCCAGTAGACACCGAGGGAGAGACACAGATACGCAGTATTTT. The chain joins TRBV19 to TRBJ2-3, with D possibly TRBD2 on 5 matching bases. Germline V gene lookup returns CDR1 LNHDA and CDR2 SQIVND (reference sequence). V lost 6 bases and J 2 bases, leaving 15 bases between the germline ends. The CDR3 covers 15 residues.